This TCR beta chain came from a study of blood T cell repertoires in COVID-19. Study-level information: The study drew acute and convalescent COVID-19 samples from the United States, Italy and Spain. In each case, the material was cDNA or gDNA derived from T cells, B-cell-depleted T cells, or PBMCs.

Original handling: Amplifying reference gene primers gave estimates of nucleated cell counts. Only in-frame clones appear in the TCRdb table, and some are missing; sequencing was by immunoSEQ multiplex PCR. V, J and clone size were drawn from that table, and D and trimming were deduced from the DNA. The table lists around 200,000 clones, 80% to 90% of them singletons. The germline gives CDR1 ENHRY, CDR2 SYGVKD. Trimming took 6 bases from V and 1 from J, leaving 14 bases between them. The CDR3 contains 15 residues. The specimen was peripheral blood. This TCR came from a man in his 60s with acute or convalescent COVID-19. The chain uses TRBV10-3 and TRBJ2-3; no clear D gene. CDR3: CAIRPGLEGTDTQYF. CDR3 nucleotide sequence: TGTGCCATCAGACCGGGTCTAGAGGGCACAGATACGCAGTATTTT.